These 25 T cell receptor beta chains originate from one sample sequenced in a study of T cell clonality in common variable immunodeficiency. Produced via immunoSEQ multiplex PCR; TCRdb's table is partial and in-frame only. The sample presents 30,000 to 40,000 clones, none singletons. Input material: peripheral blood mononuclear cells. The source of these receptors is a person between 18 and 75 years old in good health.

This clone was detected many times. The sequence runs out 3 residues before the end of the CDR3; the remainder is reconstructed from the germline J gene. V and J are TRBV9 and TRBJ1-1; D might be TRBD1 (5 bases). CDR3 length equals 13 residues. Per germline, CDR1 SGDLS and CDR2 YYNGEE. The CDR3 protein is CASSADRLLEAFF. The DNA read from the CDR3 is TGTGCCAGCAGCGCCGACAGACTCCTCGAA.

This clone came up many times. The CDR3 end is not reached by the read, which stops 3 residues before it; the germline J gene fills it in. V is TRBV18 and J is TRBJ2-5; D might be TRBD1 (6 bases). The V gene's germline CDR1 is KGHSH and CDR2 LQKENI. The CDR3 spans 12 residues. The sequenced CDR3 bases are TGTGCCAGCTCACCCGAACAGGGCACC. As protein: CASSPEQGT. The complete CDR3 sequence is CASSPEQGTQYF.

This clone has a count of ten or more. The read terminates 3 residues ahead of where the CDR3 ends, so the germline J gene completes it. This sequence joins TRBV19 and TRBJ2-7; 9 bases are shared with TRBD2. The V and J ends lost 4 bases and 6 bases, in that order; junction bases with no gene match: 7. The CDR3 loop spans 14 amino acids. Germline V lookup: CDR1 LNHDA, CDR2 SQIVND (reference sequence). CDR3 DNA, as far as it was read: TGTGCCAGTAGTAGCGGGAGGGCAAGTCGCGAG. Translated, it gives CASSSGRASRE. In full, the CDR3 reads CASSSGRASREQYF.

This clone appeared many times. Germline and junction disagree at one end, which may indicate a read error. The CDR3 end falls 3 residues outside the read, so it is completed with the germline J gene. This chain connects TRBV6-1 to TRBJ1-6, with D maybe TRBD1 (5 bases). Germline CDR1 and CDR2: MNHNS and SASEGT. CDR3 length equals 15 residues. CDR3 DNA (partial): TGTGTCAGCAGTGAAGCGGGGCAGGGTAACTCACCC. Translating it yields CVSSEAGQGNSP. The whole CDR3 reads CVSSEAGQGNSPLHF.

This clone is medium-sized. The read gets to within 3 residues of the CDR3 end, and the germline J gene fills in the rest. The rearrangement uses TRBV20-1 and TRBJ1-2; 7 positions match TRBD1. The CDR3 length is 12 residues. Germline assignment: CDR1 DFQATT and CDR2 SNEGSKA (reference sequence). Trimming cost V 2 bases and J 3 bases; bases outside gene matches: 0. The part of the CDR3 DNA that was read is TGCAGTGCTAGACAGGGGGACTATGGC. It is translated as CSARQGDYG. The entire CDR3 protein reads CSARQGDYGYTF.

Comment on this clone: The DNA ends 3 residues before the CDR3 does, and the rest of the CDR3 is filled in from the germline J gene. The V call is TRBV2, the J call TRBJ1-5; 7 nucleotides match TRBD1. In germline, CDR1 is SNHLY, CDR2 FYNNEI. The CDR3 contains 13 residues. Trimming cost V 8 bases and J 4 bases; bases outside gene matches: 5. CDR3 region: CASAGQANQPQHF. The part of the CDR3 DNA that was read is TGTGCCAGCGCCGGACAGGCAAATCAGCCC.

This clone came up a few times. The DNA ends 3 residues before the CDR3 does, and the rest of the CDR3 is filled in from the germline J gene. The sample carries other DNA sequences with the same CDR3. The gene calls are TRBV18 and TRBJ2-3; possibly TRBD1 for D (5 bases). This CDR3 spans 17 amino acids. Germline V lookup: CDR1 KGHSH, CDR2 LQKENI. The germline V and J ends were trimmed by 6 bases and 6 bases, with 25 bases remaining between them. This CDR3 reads CASSPRFVAGKSDTQYF. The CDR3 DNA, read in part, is TGTGCCAGCTCCCCCCGGTTTGTGGCAGGGAAGTCGGATACG.

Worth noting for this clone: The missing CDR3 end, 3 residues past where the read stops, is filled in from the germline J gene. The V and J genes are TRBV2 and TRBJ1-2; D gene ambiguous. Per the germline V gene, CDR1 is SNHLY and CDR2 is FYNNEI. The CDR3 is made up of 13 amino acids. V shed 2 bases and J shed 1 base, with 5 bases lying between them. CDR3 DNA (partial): TGTGCCAGCAGTGAATTCTTTAACTATGGC. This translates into CASSEFFNYG. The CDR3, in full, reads CASSEFFNYGYTF.

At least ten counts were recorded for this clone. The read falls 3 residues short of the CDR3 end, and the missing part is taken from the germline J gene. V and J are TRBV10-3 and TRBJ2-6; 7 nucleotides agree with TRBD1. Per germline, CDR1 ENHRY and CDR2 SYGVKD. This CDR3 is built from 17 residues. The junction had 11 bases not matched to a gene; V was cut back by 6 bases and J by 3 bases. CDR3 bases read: TGTGCCATCAGCGAGGGGGCGCATGTATTTGGGGCCAACGTC. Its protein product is CAISEGAHVFGANV. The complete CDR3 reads CAISEGAHVFGANVLTF.

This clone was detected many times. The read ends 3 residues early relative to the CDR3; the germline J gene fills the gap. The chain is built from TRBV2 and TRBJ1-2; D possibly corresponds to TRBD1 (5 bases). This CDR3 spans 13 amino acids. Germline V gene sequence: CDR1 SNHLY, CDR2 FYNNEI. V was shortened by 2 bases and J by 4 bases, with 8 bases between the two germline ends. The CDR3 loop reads CASSERQLYGYTF. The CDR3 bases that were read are TGTGCCAGCAGTGAAAGACAGCTCTATGGC.

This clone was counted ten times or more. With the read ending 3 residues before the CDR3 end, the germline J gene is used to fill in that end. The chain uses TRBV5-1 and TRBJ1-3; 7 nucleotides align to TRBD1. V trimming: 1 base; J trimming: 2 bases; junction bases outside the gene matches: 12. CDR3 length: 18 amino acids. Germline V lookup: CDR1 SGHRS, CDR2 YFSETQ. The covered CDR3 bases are TGCGCCAGCAGCTTGCGGTCCCGGGACAGTGGAACTGGAAACACC. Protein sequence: CASSLRSRDSGTGNT. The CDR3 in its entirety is CASSLRSRDSGTGNTIYF.

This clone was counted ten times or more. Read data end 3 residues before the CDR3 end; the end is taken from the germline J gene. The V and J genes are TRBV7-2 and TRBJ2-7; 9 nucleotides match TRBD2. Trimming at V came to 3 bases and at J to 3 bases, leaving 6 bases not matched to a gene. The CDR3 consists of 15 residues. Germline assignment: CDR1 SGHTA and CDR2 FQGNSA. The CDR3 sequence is CASSFMGLAHYEQYF. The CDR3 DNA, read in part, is TGTGCCAGCAGCTTCATGGGACTAGCCCACTACGAG.

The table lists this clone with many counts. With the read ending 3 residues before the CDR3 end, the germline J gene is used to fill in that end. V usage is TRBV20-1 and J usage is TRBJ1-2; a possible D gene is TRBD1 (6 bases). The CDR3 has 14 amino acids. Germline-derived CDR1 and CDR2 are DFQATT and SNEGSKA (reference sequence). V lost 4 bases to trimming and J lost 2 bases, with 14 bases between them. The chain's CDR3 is CSATPGQLNYGYTF. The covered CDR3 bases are TGCAGTGCTACCCCAGGACAGCTGAACTATGGC.

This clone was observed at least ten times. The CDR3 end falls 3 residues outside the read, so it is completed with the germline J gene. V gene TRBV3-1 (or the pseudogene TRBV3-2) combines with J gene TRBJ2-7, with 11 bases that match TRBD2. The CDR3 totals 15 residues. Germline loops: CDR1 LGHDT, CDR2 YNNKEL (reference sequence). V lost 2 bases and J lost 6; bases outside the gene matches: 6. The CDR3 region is CASSQLAGGRSEQYF. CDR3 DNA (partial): TGTGCCAGCAGCCAATTAGCGGGAGGGCGAAGCGAG.

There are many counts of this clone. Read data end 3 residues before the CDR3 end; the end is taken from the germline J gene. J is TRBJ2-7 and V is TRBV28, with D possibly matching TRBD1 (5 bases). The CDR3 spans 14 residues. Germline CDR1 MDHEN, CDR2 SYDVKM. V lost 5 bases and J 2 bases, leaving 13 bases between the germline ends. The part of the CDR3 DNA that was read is TGTGCCAGCAGTCTGGGGCGGAGAACCTACGAG. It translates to CASSLGRRTYE. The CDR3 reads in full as CASSLGRRTYEQYF.

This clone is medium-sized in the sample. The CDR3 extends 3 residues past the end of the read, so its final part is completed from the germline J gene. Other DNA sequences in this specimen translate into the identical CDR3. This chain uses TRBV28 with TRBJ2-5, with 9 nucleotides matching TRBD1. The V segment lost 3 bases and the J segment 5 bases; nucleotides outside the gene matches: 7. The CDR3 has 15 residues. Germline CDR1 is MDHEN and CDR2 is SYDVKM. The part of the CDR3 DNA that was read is TGTGCCAGCAGTTTGGAACAGGGGGCGGGGGAGACC. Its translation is CASSLEQGAGET. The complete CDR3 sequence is CASSLEQGAGETQYF.

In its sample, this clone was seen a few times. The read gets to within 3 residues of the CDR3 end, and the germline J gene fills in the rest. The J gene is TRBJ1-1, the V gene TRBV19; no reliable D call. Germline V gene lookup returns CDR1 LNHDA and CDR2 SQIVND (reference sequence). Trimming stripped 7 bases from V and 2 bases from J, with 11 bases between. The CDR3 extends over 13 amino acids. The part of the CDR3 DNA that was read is TGTGCCAGTAAAAATAAAGGTAACACTGAA. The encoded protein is CASKNKGNTE. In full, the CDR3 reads CASKNKGNTEAFF. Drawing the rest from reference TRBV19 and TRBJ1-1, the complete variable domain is DGGITQSPKYLFRKEGQNVTLSCEQNLNHDAMYWYRQDPGQGLRLIYYSQIVNDFQKGDIAEGYSVSREKKESFPLTVTSAQKNPTAFYLCASKNKGNTEAFFGQGTRLTVV.

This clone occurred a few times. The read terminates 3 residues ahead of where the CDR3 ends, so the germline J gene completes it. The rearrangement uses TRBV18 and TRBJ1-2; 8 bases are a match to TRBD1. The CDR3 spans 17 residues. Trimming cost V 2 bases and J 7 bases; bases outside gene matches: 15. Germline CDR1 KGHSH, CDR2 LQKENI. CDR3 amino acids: CASSPNIQPGQELGYTF. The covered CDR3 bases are TGTGCCAGCTCACCAAATATCCAACCGGGACAGGAGCTTGGC.

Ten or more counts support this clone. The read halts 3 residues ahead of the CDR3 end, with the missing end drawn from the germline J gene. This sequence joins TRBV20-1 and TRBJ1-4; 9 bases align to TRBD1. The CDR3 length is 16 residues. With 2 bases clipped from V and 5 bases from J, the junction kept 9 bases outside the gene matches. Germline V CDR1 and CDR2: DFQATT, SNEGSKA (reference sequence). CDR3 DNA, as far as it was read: TGCAGTGCTAGACCTACCTCCGGGACAGGGAATGAAAAA. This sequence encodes CSARPTSGTGNEK. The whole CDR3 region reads CSARPTSGTGNEKLFF.

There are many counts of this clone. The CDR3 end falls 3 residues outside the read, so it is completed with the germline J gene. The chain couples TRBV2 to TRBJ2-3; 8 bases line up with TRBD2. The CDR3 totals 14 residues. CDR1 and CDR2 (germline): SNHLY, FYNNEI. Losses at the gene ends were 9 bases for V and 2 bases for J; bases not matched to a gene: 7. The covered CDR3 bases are TGTGCCAGTAAAGCGGGAGTTACCACAGATACG. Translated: CASKAGVTTDT. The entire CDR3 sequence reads CASKAGVTTDTQYF.

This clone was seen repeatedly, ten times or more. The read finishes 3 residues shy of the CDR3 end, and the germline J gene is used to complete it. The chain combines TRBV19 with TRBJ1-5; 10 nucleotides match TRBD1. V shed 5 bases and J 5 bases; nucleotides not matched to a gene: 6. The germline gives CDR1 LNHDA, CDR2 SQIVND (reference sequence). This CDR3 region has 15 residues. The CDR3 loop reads CASSQYGTGDQPQHF. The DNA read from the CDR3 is TGTGCCAGTAGTCAGTACGGGACAGGGGATCAGCCC.

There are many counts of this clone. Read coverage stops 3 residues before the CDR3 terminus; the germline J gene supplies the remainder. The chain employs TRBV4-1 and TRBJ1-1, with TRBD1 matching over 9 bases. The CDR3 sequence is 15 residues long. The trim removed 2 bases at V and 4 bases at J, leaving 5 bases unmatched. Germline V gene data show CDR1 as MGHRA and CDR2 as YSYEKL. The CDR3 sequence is CASSQPGQGFTEAFF. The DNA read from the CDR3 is TGCGCCAGCAGCCAACCGGGACAGGGTTTCACTGAA.

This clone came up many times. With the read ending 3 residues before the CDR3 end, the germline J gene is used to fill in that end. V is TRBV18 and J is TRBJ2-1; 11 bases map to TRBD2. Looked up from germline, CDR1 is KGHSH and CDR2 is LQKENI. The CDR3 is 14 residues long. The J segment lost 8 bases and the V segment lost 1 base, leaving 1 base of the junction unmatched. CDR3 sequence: CASSPLAGGDEQFF. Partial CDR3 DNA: TGTGCCAGCTCACCACTAGCGGGAGGGGATGAG.

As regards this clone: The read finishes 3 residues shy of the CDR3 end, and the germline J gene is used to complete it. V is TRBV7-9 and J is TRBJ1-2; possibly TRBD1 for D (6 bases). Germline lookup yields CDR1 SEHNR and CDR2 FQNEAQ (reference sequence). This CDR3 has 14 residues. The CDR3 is CASSLAGGGYGYTF. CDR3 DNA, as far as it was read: TGTGCCAGCAGCTTAGCGGGGGGGGGCTACGGC. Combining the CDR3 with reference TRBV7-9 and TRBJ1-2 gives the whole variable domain DTGVSQNPRHKITKRGQNVTFRCDPISEHNRLYWYRQTLGQGPEFLTYFQNEAQLEKSRLLSDRFSAERPKGSFSTLEIQRTEQGDSAMYLCASSLAGGGYGYTFGSGTRLTVV.

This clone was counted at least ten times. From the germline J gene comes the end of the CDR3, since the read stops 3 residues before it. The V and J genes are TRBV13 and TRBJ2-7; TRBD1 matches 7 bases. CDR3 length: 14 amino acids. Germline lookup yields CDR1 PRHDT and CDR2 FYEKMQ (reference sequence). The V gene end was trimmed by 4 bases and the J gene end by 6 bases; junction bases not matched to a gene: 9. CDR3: CASSSGDRAGEQYF. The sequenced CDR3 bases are TGTGCCAGCAGCTCCGGGGACAGAGCTGGCGAG.